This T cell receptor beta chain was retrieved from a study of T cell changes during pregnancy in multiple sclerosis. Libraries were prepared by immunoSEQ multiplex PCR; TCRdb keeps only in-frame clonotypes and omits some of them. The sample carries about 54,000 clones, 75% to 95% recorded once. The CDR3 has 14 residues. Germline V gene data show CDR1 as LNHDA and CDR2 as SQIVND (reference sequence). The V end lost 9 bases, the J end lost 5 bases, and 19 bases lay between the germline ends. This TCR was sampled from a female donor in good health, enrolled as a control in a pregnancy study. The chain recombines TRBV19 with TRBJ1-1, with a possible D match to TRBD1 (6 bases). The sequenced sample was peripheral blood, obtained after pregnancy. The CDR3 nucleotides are TGTGCCAGCCACCCCAACAGGGCAATTACTGAAGCTTTCTTT. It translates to CASHPNRAITEAFF.